What follows is one T cell receptor (beta chain) and its context. Its target is unknown. This record belongs to a study of cytomegalovirus exposure and HLA in healthy donors. The PCR had 60 Vbeta and 13 Jbeta primers. Repertoires were generated with immunoSEQ multiplex PCR, while TCRdb's copy carries only in-frame clones and drops some. This table holds 150,000 to 200,000 clones, 65% to 90% found once. This CDR3 spans 16 amino acids. Trimming pared 2 bases from V and 2 bases from J, leaving 15 bases between. Looked up from germline, CDR1 is MNHEY and CDR2 is SVGAGI. General observations from the study: Presence/absence analyses took donor sequencing depth as roughly uniform. A later analysis by the authors found several of the most significant clusters apparently linked to common viral pathogens. Earlier analysis looked at TCR beta V segments, and most were productive about 87% or about 30% of the time.

What was sequenced was PBMCs. The chain joins TRBV6-5 to TRBJ1-1; D is undetermined. This TCR derives from a woman aged 18-29 years in good health and CMV-seronegative. CDR3 nucleotide sequence: TGTGCCAGCAGTTACCCCCGGGAGGGCGTAAACACTGAAGCTTTCTTT. Its protein is CASSYPREGVNTEAFF.